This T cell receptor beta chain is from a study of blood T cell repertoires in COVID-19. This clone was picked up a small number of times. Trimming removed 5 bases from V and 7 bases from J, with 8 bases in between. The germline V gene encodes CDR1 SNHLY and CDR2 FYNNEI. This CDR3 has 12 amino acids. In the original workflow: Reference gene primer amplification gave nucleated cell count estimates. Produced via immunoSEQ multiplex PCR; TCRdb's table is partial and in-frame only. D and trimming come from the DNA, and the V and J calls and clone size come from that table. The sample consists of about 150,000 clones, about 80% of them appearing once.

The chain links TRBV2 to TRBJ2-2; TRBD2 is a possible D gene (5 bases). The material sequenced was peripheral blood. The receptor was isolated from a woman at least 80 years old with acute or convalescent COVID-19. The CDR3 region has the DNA TGTGCCAGCAGTACTAGACTCGGGGAGCTGTTTTTT. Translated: CASSTRLGELFF.